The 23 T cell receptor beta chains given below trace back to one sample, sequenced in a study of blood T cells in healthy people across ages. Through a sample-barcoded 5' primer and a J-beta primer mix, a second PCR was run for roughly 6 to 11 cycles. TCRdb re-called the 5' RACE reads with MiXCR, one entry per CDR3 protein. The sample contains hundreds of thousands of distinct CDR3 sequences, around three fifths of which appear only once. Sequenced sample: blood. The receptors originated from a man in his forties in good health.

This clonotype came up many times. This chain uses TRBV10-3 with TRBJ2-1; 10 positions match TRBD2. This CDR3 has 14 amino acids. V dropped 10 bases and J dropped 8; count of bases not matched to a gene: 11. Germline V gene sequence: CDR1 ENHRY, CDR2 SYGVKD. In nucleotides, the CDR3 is TGTGCCACCACCCTAGCGGGAGACATCGATGAGCAGTTCTTC. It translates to CATTLAGDIDEQFF.

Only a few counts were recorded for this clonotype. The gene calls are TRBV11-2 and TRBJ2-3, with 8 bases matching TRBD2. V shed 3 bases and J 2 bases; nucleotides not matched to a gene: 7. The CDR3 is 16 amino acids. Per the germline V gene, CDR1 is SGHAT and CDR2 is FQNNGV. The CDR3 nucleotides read TGTGCCAGCAGCTTGGGGGCTAGCGGGCACACAGATACGCAGTATTTT. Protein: CASSLGASGHTDTQYF. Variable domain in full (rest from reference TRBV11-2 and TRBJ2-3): EAGVAQSPRYKIIEKRQSVAFWCNPISGHATLYWYQQILGQGPKLLIQFQNNGVVDDSQLPKDRFSAERLKGVDSTLKIQPAKLEDSAVYLCASSLGASGHTDTQYFGPGTRLTVL.

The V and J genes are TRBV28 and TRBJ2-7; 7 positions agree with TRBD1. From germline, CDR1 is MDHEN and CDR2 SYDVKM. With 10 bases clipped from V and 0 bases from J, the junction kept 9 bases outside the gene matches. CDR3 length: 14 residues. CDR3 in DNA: TGTGCCACCCGAAGGGGGCTTATCTCCTACGAGCAGTACTTC. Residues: CATRRGLISYEQYF. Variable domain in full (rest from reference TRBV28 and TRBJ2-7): DVKVTQSSRYLVKRTGEKVFLECVQDMDHENMFWYRQDPGLGLRLIYFSYDVKMKEKGDIPEGYSVSREKKERFSLILESASTNQTSMYLCATRRGLISYEQYFGPGTRLTVT.

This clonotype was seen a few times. The CDR3 sequence: CSARSTSGLSTDTQYF. The CDR3 DNA reads TGCAGTGCTAGATCGACTAGCGGGCTTAGCACAGATACGCAGTATTTT. This chain uses TRBV20-1 with TRBJ2-3, with 10 bases lining up with TRBD2. Germline-derived CDR1 and CDR2 are DFQATT and SNEGSKA (reference sequence). Unmatched junction bases numbered 5, after V lost 2 bases and J lost 0 bases. The CDR3 has 16 residues.

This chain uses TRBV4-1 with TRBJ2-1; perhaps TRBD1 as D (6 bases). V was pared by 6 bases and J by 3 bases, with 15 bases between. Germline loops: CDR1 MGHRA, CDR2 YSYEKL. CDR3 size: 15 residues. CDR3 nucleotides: TGCGCCAGCAGTTACAGGGCGGATAGCTACAATGAGCAGTTCTTC. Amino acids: CASSYRADSYNEQFF.

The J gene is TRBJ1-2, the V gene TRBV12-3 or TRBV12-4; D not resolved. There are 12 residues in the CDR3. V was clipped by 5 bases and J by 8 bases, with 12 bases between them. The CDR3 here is CASSQTRRGYTF. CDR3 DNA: TGTGCCAGCAGTCAAACAAGGAGGGGCTACACCTTC.

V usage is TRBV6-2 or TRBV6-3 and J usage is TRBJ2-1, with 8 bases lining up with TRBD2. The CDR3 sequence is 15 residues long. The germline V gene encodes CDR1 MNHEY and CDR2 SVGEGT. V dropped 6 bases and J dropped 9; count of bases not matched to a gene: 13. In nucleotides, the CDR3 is TGTGCCAGCAGCTTATTTATCTCGGGGGGGAGTGAGCAGTTCTTC. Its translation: CASSLFISGGSEQFF.

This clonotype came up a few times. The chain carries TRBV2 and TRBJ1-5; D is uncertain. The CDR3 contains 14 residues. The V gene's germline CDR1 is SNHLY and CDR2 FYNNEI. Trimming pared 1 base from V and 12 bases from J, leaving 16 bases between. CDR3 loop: CASSEGDFGERQHF. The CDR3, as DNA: TGTGCCAGCAGTGAAGGGGATTTCGGGGAACGCCAGCATTTT. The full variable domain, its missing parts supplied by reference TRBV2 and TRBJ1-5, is EPEVTQTPSHQVTQMGQEVILRCVPISNHLYFYWYRQILGQKVEFLVSFYNNEISEKSEIFDDQFSVERPDGSNFTLKIRSTKLEDSAMYFCASSEGDFGERQHFGDGTRLSIL.

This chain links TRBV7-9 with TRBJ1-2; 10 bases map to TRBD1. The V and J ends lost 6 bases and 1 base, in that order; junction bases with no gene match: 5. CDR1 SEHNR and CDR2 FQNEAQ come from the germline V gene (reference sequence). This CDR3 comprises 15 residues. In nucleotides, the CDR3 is TGTGCCAGCAGACCAGGACAGGGGGATAACTATGGCTACACCTTC. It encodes CASRPGQGDNYGYTF.

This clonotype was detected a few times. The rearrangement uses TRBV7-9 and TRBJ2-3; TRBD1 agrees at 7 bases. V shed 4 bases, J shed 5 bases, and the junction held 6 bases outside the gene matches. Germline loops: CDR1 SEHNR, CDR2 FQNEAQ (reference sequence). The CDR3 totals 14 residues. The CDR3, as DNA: TGTGCCAGCAGCTCCAGGGGGAGTATAGATACGCAGTATTTT. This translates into CASSSRGSIDTQYF. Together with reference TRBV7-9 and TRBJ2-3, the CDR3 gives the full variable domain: DTGVSQNPRHKITKRGQNVTFRCDPISEHNRLYWYRQTLGQGPEFLTYFQNEAQLEKSRLLSDRFSAERPKGSFSTLEIQRTEQGDSAMYLCASSSRGSIDTQYFGPGTRLTVL.

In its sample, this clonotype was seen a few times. The CDR3 protein is CASSSAGPDTQYF. The CDR3 DNA follows: TGTGCCAGCAGCTCGGCGGGCCCAGATACGCAGTATTTT. V is TRBV7-9 and J is TRBJ2-3; the D gene is possibly TRBD2 (5 bases). Germline V gene data show CDR1 as SEHNR and CDR2 as FQNEAQ (reference sequence). CDR3 length: 13 residues. V was clipped by 4 bases and J by 4 bases, with 9 bases between them.

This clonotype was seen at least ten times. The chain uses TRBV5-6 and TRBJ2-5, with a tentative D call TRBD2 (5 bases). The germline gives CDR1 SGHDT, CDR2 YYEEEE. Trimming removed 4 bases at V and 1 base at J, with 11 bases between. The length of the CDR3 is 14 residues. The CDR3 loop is CASSPPEGQETQYF. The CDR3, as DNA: TGTGCCAGCAGCCCCCCCGAGGGCCAAGAGACCCAGTACTTC.

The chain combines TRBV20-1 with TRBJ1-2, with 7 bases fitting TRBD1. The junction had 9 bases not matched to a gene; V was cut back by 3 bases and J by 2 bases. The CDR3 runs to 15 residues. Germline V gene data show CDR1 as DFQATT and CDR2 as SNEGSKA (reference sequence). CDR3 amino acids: CSARTGRGANYGYTF. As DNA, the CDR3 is TGCAGTGCTAGGACAGGGCGCGGCGCAAACTATGGCTACACCTTC.

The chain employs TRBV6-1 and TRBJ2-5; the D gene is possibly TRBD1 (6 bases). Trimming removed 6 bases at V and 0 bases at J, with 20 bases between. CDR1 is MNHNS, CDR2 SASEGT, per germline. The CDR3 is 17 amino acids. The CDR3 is CASSPKIGTNYQETQYF. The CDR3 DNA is TGTGCCAGCAGCCCTAAGATCGGGACAAACTACCAAGAGACCCAGTACTTC.

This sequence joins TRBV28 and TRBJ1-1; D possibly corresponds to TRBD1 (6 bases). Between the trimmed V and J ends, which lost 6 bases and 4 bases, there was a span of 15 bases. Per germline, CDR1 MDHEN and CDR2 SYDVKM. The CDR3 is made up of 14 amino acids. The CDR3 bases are TGTGCCAGCAGACGCCAGGGGACGGGCACTGAAGCTTTCTTT. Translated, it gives CASRRQGTGTEAFF.

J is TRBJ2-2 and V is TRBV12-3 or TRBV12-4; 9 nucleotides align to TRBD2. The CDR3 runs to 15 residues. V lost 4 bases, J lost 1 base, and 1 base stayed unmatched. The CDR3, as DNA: TGTGCCAGCAGTTCACTAGCGGGGAACACCGGGGAGCTGTTTTTT. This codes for CASSSLAGNTGELFF.

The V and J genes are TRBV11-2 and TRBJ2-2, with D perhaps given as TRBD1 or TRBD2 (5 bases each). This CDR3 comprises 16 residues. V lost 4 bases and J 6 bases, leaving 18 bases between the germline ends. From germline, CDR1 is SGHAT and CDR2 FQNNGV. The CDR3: CASSYGTWANPGELFF. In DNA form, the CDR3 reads TGTGCCAGCAGCTACGGGACGTGGGCAAACCCCGGGGAGCTGTTTTTT. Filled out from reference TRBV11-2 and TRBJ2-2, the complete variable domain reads EAGVAQSPRYKIIEKRQSVAFWCNPISGHATLYWYQQILGQGPKLLIQFQNNGVVDDSQLPKDRFSAERLKGVDSTLKIQPAKLEDSAVYLCASSYGTWANPGELFFGEGSRLTVL.

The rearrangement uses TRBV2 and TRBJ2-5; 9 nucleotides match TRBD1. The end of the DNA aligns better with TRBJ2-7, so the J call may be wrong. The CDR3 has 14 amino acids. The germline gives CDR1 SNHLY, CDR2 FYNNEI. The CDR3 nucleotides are TGTGCCAGCAGTGGCGGGACAGGGCCATACGAGCAGTACTTC. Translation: CASSGGTGPYEQYF.

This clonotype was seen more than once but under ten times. CDR3 sequence reads: CATEMVVDYSYGYTF. The CDR3 coding sequence is TGTGCCACCGAGATGGTAGTGGATTATAGCTATGGCTACACCTTC. The chain links TRBV7-9 to TRBJ1-2; D uncertain. V lost 10 bases and J 4 bases, leaving 22 bases between the germline ends. This CDR3 comprises 15 residues. Germline CDR1 reads SEHNR; CDR2 reads FQNEAQ (reference sequence).

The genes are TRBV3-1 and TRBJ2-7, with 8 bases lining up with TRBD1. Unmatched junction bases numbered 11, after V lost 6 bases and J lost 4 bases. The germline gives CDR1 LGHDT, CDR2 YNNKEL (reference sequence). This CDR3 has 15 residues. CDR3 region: CASSIGQGILYEQYF. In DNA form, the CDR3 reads TGTGCCAGCAGTATCGGACAGGGAATTCTATACGAGCAGTACTTC.

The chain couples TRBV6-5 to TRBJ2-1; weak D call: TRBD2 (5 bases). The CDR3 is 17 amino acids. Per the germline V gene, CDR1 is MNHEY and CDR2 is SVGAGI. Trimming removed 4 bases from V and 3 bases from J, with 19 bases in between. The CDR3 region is CASSFPPEGLSYNEQFF. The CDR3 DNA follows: TGTGCCAGCAGTTTCCCACCCGAAGGACTTAGCTACAATGAGCAGTTCTTC.

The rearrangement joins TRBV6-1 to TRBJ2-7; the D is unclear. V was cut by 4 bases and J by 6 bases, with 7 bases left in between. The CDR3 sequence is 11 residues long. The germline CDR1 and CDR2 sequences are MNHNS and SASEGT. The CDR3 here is CASSGHSEQYF. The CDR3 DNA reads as TGTGCCAGCAGTGGACACAGCGAGCAGTACTTC.

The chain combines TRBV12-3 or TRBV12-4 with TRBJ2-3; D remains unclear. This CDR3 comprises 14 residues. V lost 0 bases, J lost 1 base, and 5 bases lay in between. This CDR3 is CASSLAHGTDTQYF. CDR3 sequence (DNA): TGTGCCAGCAGTTTAGCGCATGGCACAGATACGCAGTATTTT.